This entry features one T cell receptor (beta chain) sequence. This entry is derived from a study of patients and donors after allogeneic stem cell transplantation. There are 14 residues in the CDR3. Trimming removed 0 bases at V and 4 bases at J, with 13 bases between. Looked up from germline, CDR1 is GTSNPN and CDR2 is SVGIG (reference sequence). TCRdb re-called the RT-PCR reads with MiXCR, one entry per CDR3 protein. The sample shows about 410,000 distinct CDR3 sequences, around 16% of them seen only once. The clonotype comes from a human donor who was either an allogeneic HSCT recipient or a stem cell or donor lymphocyte infusion donor (not recorded which). It is not recorded whose cells these are; they may come from a transplant donor. V gene TRBV30 combines with J gene TRBJ2-7; D gene uncertain. The sequencing input was blood, either unsorted or a sorted T cell fraction (not recorded which). This chain's CDR3 is CAWSVIDDWYEQYF. The CDR3, as DNA: TGTGCCTGGAGTGTCATTGACGACTGGTACGAGCAGTACTTC.